The present entry profiles one T cell receptor beta chain with its context. The CDR3 length is 14 residues. The V gene's germline CDR1 is MNHEY and CDR2 SVGAGI. The V end was cut by 6 bases, the J end by 2 bases, with 13 bases between. This sample was included in a study of control samples from healthy donors and cancer patients. The table came from immunoSEQ multiplex PCR; TCRdb's copy has only in-frame clones and leaves some out. The data show around 180,000 clones, around 94% seen once. The sample comprised blood. V gene TRBV6-5 combines with J gene TRBJ2-5; unclear D gene. The origin of this receptor is a woman between 18 and 29 years old in good health. CDR3 DNA: TGTGCCAGCAGCCGAACAGCGAGTCAAGAGACCCAGTACTTC. Protein sequence: CASSRTASQETQYF.